The present entry profiles one T cell receptor beta chain with its context. Antigen: not known. The junction does not match germline at one end; this may be a read error. Production of TCR beta cDNA used around 460 ng total RNA together with a constant-region primer. Three-round nested multiplex PCR performed with slightly modified ARM-PCR produced the TCR beta libraries. With TRBV1-TRBV30 forward primers and a C-beta reverse primer, the first two PCR rounds were run for around 11 cycles each. TCRdb re-analysed the multiplex PCR reads in MiXCR, keeping a single row per CDR3 protein. Among fewer than 200,000 distinct CDR3 sequences listed, approximately 86% were seen once. The data belong to a study of tumor-infiltrating lymphocytes in primary liver carcinoma. Overall study: All patients, whether men or women, fell within 30 to 69 years of age. Study-wide points: No more than about 8-24% of top clones could be seen in all five tumor regions.

The CDR3 spans 13 residues. Germline V gene lookup returns CDR1 SNHLY and CDR2 FYNNEI. From unsorted bulk tissue weighing about 20-33 mg, DNA and RNA were co-extracted. The sequencing input was tumor tissue from primary liver carcinoma. The TCR sequence derives from a man aged 35-49 years with primary liver carcinoma and hepatitis B virus infection. The V call is TRBV2, the J call TRBJ1-1, with D possibly being TRBD1 (5 bases). CDR3 sequence reads: CTSSEQANTEAFF. The CDR3 DNA reads TGTACCAGCAGCGAACAGGCCAACACTGAAGCTTTCTTT.